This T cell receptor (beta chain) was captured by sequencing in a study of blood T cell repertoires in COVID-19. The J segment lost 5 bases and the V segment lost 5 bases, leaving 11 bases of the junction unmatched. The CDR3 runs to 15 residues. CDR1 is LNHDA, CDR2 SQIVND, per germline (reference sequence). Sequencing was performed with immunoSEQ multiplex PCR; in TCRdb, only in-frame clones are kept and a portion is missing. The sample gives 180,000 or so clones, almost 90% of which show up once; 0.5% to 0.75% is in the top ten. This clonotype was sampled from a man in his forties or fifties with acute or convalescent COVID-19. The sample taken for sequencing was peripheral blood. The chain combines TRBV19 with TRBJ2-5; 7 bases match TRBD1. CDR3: CASSPDRSKSETQYF. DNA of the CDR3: TGTGCCAGTAGTCCGGACAGGTCGAAAAGTGAGACCCAGTACTTC. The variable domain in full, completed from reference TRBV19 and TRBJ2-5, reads DGGITQSPKYLFRKEGQNVTLSCEQNLNHDAMYWYRQDPGQGLRLIYYSQIVNDFQKGDIAEGYSVSREKKESFPLTVTSAQKNPTAFYLCASSPDRSKSETQYFGPGTRLLVL.